Listed here are 19 T cell receptor beta chains from one sample, sequenced in a study of regulatory T cells in long-lasting Graves disease. Arm-PCR of CDR3 regions with iRepertoire HTBI primers generated TCR beta libraries. TCRdb reprocessed the multiplex PCR reads with MiXCR, giving one entry per CDR3 protein. The sample lists about 350,000 distinct CDR3 sequences; roughly 16% were seen once. As for time point: newly diagnosed GD, antithyroid drugs for less than 3 months. PBMCs were the source of the RNA used for TCR sequencing. This sample also appeared in a second study, on T cells in Graves' hyperthyroidism and ophthalmopathy.

Material: peripheral blood mononuclear cells (PBMCs), obtained at new diagnosis, from a patient treated with antithyroid drugs. These receptors were collected from a woman younger than 30 with Graves disease.

This clonotype was recorded many times. The chain combines TRBV6-1 with TRBJ1-1; 11 positions match TRBD1. Germline values: CDR1 MNHNS, CDR2 SASEGT. After removal of 5 bases from V and 5 bases from J, the junction contained 4 bases not matched to a gene. CDR3 length: 14 amino acids. The CDR3 region is CASSPGQGVTEAFF. The CDR3 coding sequence is TGTGCCAGCAGTCCGGGACAGGGGGTTACTGAAGCTTTCTTT.

This clonotype was found many times. CDR3 bases: TGTGCCAGCAGGGGACTAGCGGACCTAGGGGAGCAGTACTTC. Amino acids: CASRGLADLGEQYF. V and J are TRBV12-3 or TRBV12-4 and TRBJ2-7; TRBD2 matches 11 bases. Trimming cost V 6 bases and J 7 bases; bases outside gene matches: 8. The CDR3 totals 14 residues.

This clonotype has at least ten counts. The chain employs TRBV27 and TRBJ2-1; TRBD1 might be the D (5 bases). Trimming left V 5 bases short and J 0 bases short, with 14 bases between. Germline-derived CDR1 and CDR2 are MNHEY and SMNVEV (reference sequence). The CDR3 consists of 16 residues. This CDR3 reads CASSNPGLSSYNEQFF. CDR3 DNA sequence: TGTGCCAGCAGTAACCCAGGGCTGAGCTCCTACAATGAGCAGTTCTTC.

This clonotype was counted only a few times. This chain links TRBV18 with TRBJ1-3; a possible D gene is TRBD1 (5 bases). The CDR3 runs to 15 residues. The germline V gene has CDR1 KGHSH and CDR2 LQKENI. Between the trimmed V and J ends, which lost 3 bases and 5 bases, there was a span of 14 bases. The CDR3 region has the DNA TGTGCCAGCTCACCGACTCGGGACGGCCGAAACACCATATATTTT. Translated, it gives CASSPTRDGRNTIYF.

The genes are TRBV5-1 and TRBJ1-6; 7 bases match TRBD1. This CDR3 is 15 amino acids long. Germline V CDR1 and CDR2: SGHRS, YFSETQ. J lost 5 bases, V lost 2 bases, and 4 bases had no gene match. The CDR3 protein is CASSLEGQNNSPLHF. CDR3 nucleotide sequence: TGCGCCAGCAGCTTAGAGGGACAGAATAATTCACCCCTCCACTTT.

In its sample, this clonotype was seen many times. The chain joins TRBV3-1 to TRBJ2-5; D is unresolved. The V end lost 0 bases, the J end lost 6 bases, and 8 bases lay between the germline ends. CDR3 length: 13 residues. Germline assignment: CDR1 LGHDT and CDR2 YNNKEL (reference sequence). This CDR3 is CASSQELGKTQYF. The DNA for the CDR3 is TGTGCCAGCAGCCAAGAGTTAGGGAAGACCCAGTACTTC.

This clonotype appeared many times. The chain carries TRBV14 and TRBJ2-7; perhaps TRBD2 as D (5 bases). V lost 1 base and J 9 bases, leaving 10 bases between the germline ends. The germline CDR1 and CDR2 sequences are SGHDN and FVKESK. The CDR3 runs to 12 residues. The CDR3 region is CASSQAGFGQYF. The CDR3 nucleotides read TGTGCCAGCAGCCAAGCGGGGTTCGGGCAGTACTTC.

The chain recombines TRBV12-3 or TRBV12-4 with TRBJ2-3; 13 bases agree with TRBD2. The CDR3 has 14 amino acids. J was trimmed by 8 bases and V by 3 bases; bases with no gene match: 2. The CDR3 DNA reads as TGTGCCAGCAGTTTGGGACTAGCGGGGACTACGCAGTATTTT. Residues: CASSLGLAGTTQYF.

The chain couples TRBV5-1 to TRBJ2-6, with D maybe TRBD1 (5 bases). Trimming took off 0 bases at V and 1 base at J, with 11 bases between the two ends. Germline V gene lookup returns CDR1 SGHRS and CDR2 YFSETQ. CDR3 length: 17 residues. This chain's CDR3 is CASSLGGSKSGANVLTF. The CDR3 DNA is TGCGCCAGCAGCTTGGGGGGCAGCAAATCTGGGGCCAACGTCCTGACTTTC.

This clonotype was detected only once. This rearrangement joins TRBV27 to TRBJ2-1; TRBD2 agrees at 11 bases. The CDR3 spans 17 residues. Germline CDR1 is MNHEY and CDR2 is SMNVEV (reference sequence). The ends lost 5 bases at V and 4 bases at J; junction bases unmatched: 10. The CDR3: CASSPGIAGGPYNEQFF. The CDR3 bases are TGTGCCAGCAGTCCGGGGATAGCGGGAGGGCCTTACAATGAGCAGTTCTTC.

This clonotype occurred a few times. At one end, the junction sequence differs from germline, possibly due to a read error. The chain is built from TRBV7-7 and TRBJ1-1; 10 nucleotides align to TRBD1. CDR1 is SSHAT, CDR2 FNYEAQ, per germline (reference sequence). This CDR3 has 13 amino acids. DNA of the CDR3: TGTGCTAGCAGCTCGGACAGGGGGGGTGAAGCTTTCTTT. The encoded protein is CASSSDRGGEAFF.

Ten or more counts support this clonotype. The V call is TRBV7-6, the J call TRBJ2-2; D not resolved. CDR3 length: 14 residues. V shed 2 bases and J shed 5 bases, with 9 bases lying between them. Germline V gene sequence: CDR1 SGHVS, CDR2 FNYEAQ. CDR3 bases: TGTGCCAGCAGCTTAATAACCGGGACCGGGGAGCTGTTTTTT. Residues: CASSLITGTGELFF.

For this clonotype: This could be a read error, since a much larger clone is one nucleotide away. The chain recombines TRBV27 with TRBJ2-2; 9 bases fit TRBD1. The ends lost 6 bases at V and 4 bases at J; junction bases unmatched: 6. This CDR3 has 15 amino acids. Germline lookup yields CDR1 MNHEY and CDR2 SMNVEV (reference sequence). As DNA, the CDR3 is TGTGCCAGCAGCAGGACAGGGGTGCTCACCGGGGAGCTGTTTTTT. This encodes CASSRTGVLTGELFF.

As concerns this clonotype: A read error may explain this, as a much larger clone is one base away. This rearrangement joins TRBV27 to TRBJ2-7, with D unresolved. The CDR3 extends over 15 amino acids. Germline V gene sequence: CDR1 MNHEY, CDR2 SMNVEV (reference sequence). The V and J ends lost 2 bases and 7 bases respectively, with 18 bases between them. The CDR3 nucleotides read TGTGCCAGCAGTTTAAAGGTCGACTCCAGCTATGAGCAGTACTTC. It yields the protein CASSLKVDSSYEQYF.

The sample holds a few counts of this clonotype. The chain joins TRBV14 to TRBJ1-4, with 7 nucleotides matching TRBD1. Trimming took 1 base from V and 4 from J; bases not matched to a gene: 9. CDR1 is SGHDN and CDR2 is FVKESK in the germline V gene. The CDR3 loop spans 17 amino acids. The CDR3 sequence: CASSQVGDSRGNEKLFF. The CDR3 DNA follows: TGTGCCAGCAGCCAAGTTGGGGACAGTAGGGGTAATGAAAAACTGTTTTTT. The entire variable domain, with the rest obtained from reference TRBV14 and TRBJ1-4, is as follows: EAGVTQFPSHSVIEKGQTVTLRCDPISGHDNLYWYRRVMGKEIKFLLHFVKESKQDESGMPNNRFLAERTGGTYSTLKVQPAELEDSGVYFCASSQVGDSRGNEKLFFGSGTQLSVL.

J is TRBJ1-2 and V is TRBV9; D remains ambiguous. This CDR3 has 15 residues. Germline lookup yields CDR1 SGDLS and CDR2 YYNGEE. V lost 0 bases and J lost 7, with 16 bases in between. The CDR3 nucleotides read TGTGCCAGCAGCGTAGACGGCGGCCGCGGTCGTGGCTACACCTTC. It encodes CASSVDGGRGRGYTF. Together with reference TRBV9 and TRBJ1-2, the CDR3 gives the full variable domain: DSGVTQTPKHLITATGQRVTLRCSPRSGDLSVYWYQQSLDQGLQFLIQYYNGEERAKGNILERFSAQQFPDLHSELNLSSLELGDSALYFCASSVDGGRGRGYTFGSGTRLTVV.

This clonotype has a count of ten or more. The gene calls are TRBV7-2 and TRBJ2-7; D perhaps matches TRBD2 (5 bases). V lost 5 bases and J lost 1, with 18 bases in between. This CDR3 has 16 amino acids. The germline V gene has CDR1 SGHTA and CDR2 FQGNSA. The CDR3 region is CASSPGLGSLSYEQYF. The CDR3 coding sequence is TGTGCCAGCAGCCCGGGATTAGGCAGTCTGTCCTACGAGCAGTACTTC. The full variable domain, its missing parts supplied by reference TRBV7-2 and TRBJ2-7, is GAGVSQSPSNKVTEKGKDVELRCDPISGHTALYWYRQSLGQGLEFLIYFQGNSAPDKSGLPSDRFSAERTGGSVSTLTIQRTQQEDSAVYLCASSPGLGSLSYEQYFGPGTRLTVT.

This clonotype has at least ten counts. V gene TRBV9 combines with J gene TRBJ2-5; 10 bases match TRBD2. V was pared by 2 bases and J by 5 bases, with 3 bases of the junction left unmatched. CDR1 SGDLS and CDR2 YYNGEE come from the germline V gene. The CDR3 loop spans 14 amino acids. CDR3 protein: CASSVSGRVETQYF. In DNA, the CDR3 is TGTGCCAGCAGCGTGAGCGGGAGGGTGGAGACCCAGTACTTC.

In its sample, this clonotype was seen many times. The chain links TRBV9 to TRBJ2-3; the D is unclear. V was trimmed by 0 bases and J by 0 bases, leaving 11 bases between them. Germline V gives CDR1 SGDLS, CDR2 YYNGEE. The CDR3 runs to 16 residues. The DNA of the CDR3 is TGTGCCAGCAGCGTAGGAACTTCCGGAAGCACAGATACGCAGTATTTT. This sequence encodes CASSVGTSGSTDTQYF.